The rows below give T cell receptor beta chains drawn from one sample of a study of regulatory T cells in long-lasting Graves disease. One entry per CDR3 protein, called by TCRdb with MiXCR from the multiplex PCR reads. The sample contains hundreds of thousands of distinct CDR3 sequences, roughly 12% of which appear only once. These data were also filed under a second study, of T cells in Graves' hyperthyroidism and ophthalmopathy.

The sequenced sample was peripheral blood mononuclear cells (PBMCs), obtained at new diagnosis, from a patient treated with antithyroid drugs. The receptor source for this set is a man aged 25 to 45 with Graves disease. The CDR3 runs from the conserved cysteine through the conserved F or W. D genes are given only for firm matches. Size is stated for part of the rows, as once, few or many counts, or as a class when the clone is expanded.

few | TRBJ2-5 | TRBD2 | TRBV20-1 | TGCAGTGCTACAAAGACAGTTTTTAGCGGGAGTTCGGAGACCCAGTACTTC | CSATKTVFSGSSETQYF
many | TRBJ1-5 | - | TRBV20-1 | TGCAGTGCGCCGTCCAGGGTACCAGATCAGCCCCAGCATTTT | CSAPSRVPDQPQHF
many | TRBJ2-3 | - | TRBV29-1 | TGCAGCGTGCTCCCTTCGGGCGCGCAGTATTTT | CSVLPSGAQYF
- | TRBJ1-6 | - | TRBV27 | TGTGCCAGCAGGTCAGACAGGAGGGGAACTAATTCACCCCTCCACTTT | CASRSDRRGTNSPLHF
few | TRBJ1-4 | - | TRBV7-2 | TGTGCCAGCAGCATTACAGGATCTAATGAAAAACTGTTTTTT | CASSITGSNEKLFF
many | TRBJ2-3 | - | TRBV20-1 | TGCAGTGCTAGGTCCCACAGGGATACGCAGTATTTT | CSARSHRDTQYF
few | TRBJ2-7 | TRBD1 | TRBV2 | TGTGCCAGCAGGCCGGGACAGGGGGGGCCCTACGAGCAGTACTTC | CASRPGQGGPYEQYF
- | TRBJ2-7 | TRBD2 | TRBV12-3/TRBV12-4 | TGTGCCAGCAGGGCCGGACTAGTCTACGAGCAGTACTTC | CASRAGLVYEQYF
many | TRBJ2-7 | TRBD2 | TRBV7-9 | TGTGCCAGCAGCTCACGAAGGACTAGCGGGAGGTACGAGCAGTACTTC | CASSSRRTSGRYEQYF
many | TRBJ1-4 | - | TRBV12-3/TRBV12-4 | TGTGCCAGCAGTTTAAGAGGGTTAACTAATGAAAAACTGTTTTTT | CASSLRGLTNEKLFF
many | TRBJ2-1 | - | TRBV29-1 | TGCAGCGTGTTCTACAATGAGCAGTTCTTC | CSVFYNEQFF
few | TRBJ2-5 | TRBD2 | TRBV11-2 | TGTGCCAGCAGCGCAGGGGGGGGACTAGCGGGAAGTGTGAGGAAGACCCAGTACTTC | CASSAGGGLAGSVRKTQYF
- | TRBJ2-1 | - | TRBV27 | TGTGCCAGCAGTTTATTTTACGACAAGAATGAGCAGTTCTTC | CASSLFYDKNEQFF
many | TRBJ1-1 | - | TRBV28 | TGTGCCAGCAGTTCCCCGGGGGACACTGAAGCTTTCTTT | CASSSPGDTEAFF
- | TRBJ2-7 | - | TRBV20-1 | TGCAGTGCTAGAGATATAGGCTGCGAGCAGTACTTC | CSARDIGCEQYF
many | TRBJ2-7 | TRBD2 | TRBV27 | TGTGCCAGCAGAGAAACTAGCGCGGTTTCCTACGAGCAGTACTTC | CASRETSAVSYEQYF
- | TRBJ1-2 | - | TRBV5-1 | TGCGCCAGCAGCTTGGCCGGGAATCAGGGGAACTATGGCTACACCTTC | CASSLAGNQGNYGYTF
few | TRBJ2-5 | TRBD1 | TRBV20-1 | TGCAGTGCCGCGGACAGGGTAAAAGAGACCCAGTACTTC | CSAADRVKETQYF
- | TRBJ2-1 | TRBD2 | TRBV4-1 | TGCGCCAGCAGCCAACTAGCGGGGCACAATGAGCAGTTCTTC | CASSQLAGHNEQFF
- | TRBJ2-5 | TRBD2 | TRBV24-1 | TGTGCCACCAGTGATCGGGAGGGCCTTCGAGAGACCCAGTACTTC | CATSDREGLRETQYF
many | TRBJ1-1 | - | TRBV20-1 | TGCAGTGCTAGACCCCCGAGGTATTCGACCGGGACTGAAGCTTTCTTT | CSARPPRYSTGTEAFF
many | TRBJ1-2 | - | TRBV6-5 | TGTGCCAGCAGTTTACCCTACAGGGAGATTGGAGCTAACTATGGCTACACCTTC | CASSLPYREIGANYGYTF
- | TRBJ2-7 | TRBD2 | TRBV19 | TGTGCCAGTAGTCCTCTTAGCGGGAGTAACTACGAGCAGTACTTC | CASSPLSGSNYEQYF
- | TRBJ2-1 | TRBD1 | TRBV20-1 | TGCACCGGGGGACAGGGGGCGCCCAATGAGCAGTTCTTC | CTGGQGAPNEQFF
many | TRBJ2-2 | - | TRBV12-3/TRBV12-4 | TGTGCCAGCACGAGGACCGGGGAGCTGTTTTTT | CASTRTGELFF
few | TRBJ1-4 | - | TRBV6-1 | TGTGCCAGCGGGTCGAAATACGGGCAGGAAAAACTGTTTTTT | CASGSKYGQEKLFF
few | TRBJ2-7 | TRBD2 | TRBV30 | TGTGCCTGGAGTGCCATGACTAGCGGATACTACGAGCAGTACTTC | CAWSAMTSGYYEQYF
- | TRBJ1-5 | - | TRBV20-1 | TGCAGTGCTAGAGATCAGCCGGGTCACCAGCATTTT | CSARDQPGHQHF
many | TRBJ2-2 | - | TRBV12-5 | TGTGCTAGTGGTTCCCCACTAACCGGAGGGGAGCTGTTTTTT | CASGSPLTGGELFF
- | TRBJ2-7 | TRBD2 | TRBV18 | TGTGCCAGCTCACCACAGCGGGGAGACCTTACGATAACGCAGCAGTACTTC | CASSPQRGDLTITQQYF
- | TRBJ2-1 | - | TRBV12-3/TRBV12-4 | TGTGCCAGCAGCGTAGCTAAGGGGGGGAGGGCCGGGAATGAGCAGTTCTTC | CASSVAKGGRAGNEQFF
many | TRBJ1-4 | - | TRBV27 | TGTGCCAGCAGTTTACCCCACAGGGTGGGGTCTGAAAAACTGTTTTTT | CASSLPHRVGSEKLFF
many | TRBJ2-7 | - | TRBV27 | TGTGCCAGCAGTTTAACCCTGGGATGGGAGCAGTACTTC | CASSLTLGWEQYF